This passage covers 31 T cell receptor beta chains from one sample sequenced in a study of blood T cell repertoires in COVID-19 (dated by TCRdb to the early 2020s). Preparation of the library involved the immunoSEQ multiplex PCR assay. TCRdb took over this immuneACCESS table, retaining in-frame rearrangements with V and J assigned. Such tables are incomplete; in checked studies, under half of the missing clones stem from an unresolved V gene, and the remainder is unexplained. Within this sample are 270,000 or so clones, with approximately 90% of them counted one time only. The ten biggest clones cover about 2.3% of the sample. The material sequenced was PBMCs or T cells enriched from blood (not recorded which). These receptors originate from a woman aged 40 to 49 with acute COVID-19.

V gene TRBV7-9 combines with J gene TRBJ1-4; 7 bases align to TRBD1. This CDR3 contains 15 residues. The trim removed 5 bases at V and 3 bases at J, leaving 6 bases unmatched. The germline CDR1 and CDR2 sequences are SEHNR and FQNEAQ (reference sequence). DNA of the CDR3: TGTGCCAGCAGCCAGGGGGAGGCGGCTAATGAAAAACTGTTTTTT. Translating it yields CASSQGEAANEKLFF.

The V gene is TRBV5-4, the J gene TRBJ2-7; 9 nucleotides align to TRBD1. V was clipped by 0 bases and J by 5 bases; unmatched bases: 6. CDR3 size: 15 residues. The germline gives CDR1 SGHNT, CDR2 YYREEE (reference sequence). CDR3 residues: CASSLGQGDLNEQYF. CDR3 DNA: TGTGCCAGCAGCTTGGGACAGGGGGATCTCAACGAGCAGTACTTC.

This chain connects TRBV6-1 to TRBJ2-3, with 9 bases fitting TRBD2. CDR1 is MNHNS and CDR2 is SASEGT in the germline V gene. There are 17 residues in the CDR3. V trimming: 4 bases; J trimming: 0 bases; junction bases outside the gene matches: 8. Here the CDR3 DNA reads TGTGCCAGCAGTGTACTAGCGGGTTCGACTAGCACAGATACGCAGTATTTT. It is translated as CASSVLAGSTSTDTQYF.

The genes are TRBV18 and TRBJ2-5, with D unclear. The CDR3 extends over 12 amino acids. Trimming took 5 bases from V and 5 from J, leaving 9 bases between them. Germline assignment: CDR1 KGHSH and CDR2 LQKENI. The CDR3 region is CASSTARETQYF. DNA for the CDR3: TGTGCCAGCTCAACGGCCAGGGAGACCCAGTACTTC.

The J gene is TRBJ1-1, the V gene TRBV19; D is uncertain. Trimming pared 1 base from V and 3 bases from J, leaving 9 bases between. The CDR3 runs 14 residues. Germline V gives CDR1 LNHDA, CDR2 SQIVND (reference sequence). The CDR3 DNA sequence: TGTGCCAGTAGTATAGGAGAGGATTACACTGAAGCTTTCTTT. It specifies CASSIGEDYTEAFF.

V is TRBV4-3 and J is TRBJ2-5; 8 nucleotides agree with TRBD1. This CDR3 has 13 residues. Per germline, CDR1 LGHNA and CDR2 YSLEER. The J segment lost 5 bases and the V segment lost 5 bases, leaving 4 bases of the junction unmatched. CDR3: CASSFYRGETQYF. The CDR3 DNA is TGCGCCAGCAGCTTCTACAGGGGGGAGACCCAGTACTTC.

V gene TRBV2 combines with J gene TRBJ2-5, with 8 bases aligning to TRBD1. Germline assignment: CDR1 SNHLY and CDR2 FYNNEI. This CDR3 contains 15 residues. The trim removed 5 bases at V and 5 bases at J, leaving 10 bases unmatched. This CDR3 reads CASSSRAQGEETQYF. The CDR3 coding sequence is TGTGCCAGCAGTTCCCGTGCACAGGGGGAGGAGACCCAGTACTTC.

This clone was detected only once. For the CDR3, the DNA is TGTGCCAGTAGTTCGGACAGGGGGCTCGATACGCAGTATTTT. Amino acids: CASSSDRGLDTQYF. This chain joins TRBV19 and TRBJ2-3; 11 bases are shared with TRBD1. Germline CDR1 is LNHDA and CDR2 is SQIVND (reference sequence). The CDR3 runs 14 residues. The V and J ends lost 5 bases and 6 bases, in that order; junction bases with no gene match: 4.

This clone has just a few counts. The V call is TRBV7-9, the J call TRBJ1-5; D is undetermined. Germline CDR1 is SEHNR and CDR2 is FQNEAQ (reference sequence). Trimming stripped 8 bases from V and 5 bases from J, with 7 bases between. This CDR3 has 11 residues. The CDR3 sequence: CASGRDQPQHF. The CDR3 nucleotides read TGTGCCAGCGGGAGGGATCAGCCCCAGCATTTT.

Only a few counts were recorded for this clone. The chain recombines TRBV14 with TRBJ1-4; possibly TRBD1 for D (5 bases). CDR3 size: 13 residues. The germline CDR1 and CDR2 sequences are SGHDN and FVKESK. V lost 3 bases and J 6 bases, leaving 8 bases between the germline ends. The CDR3 is CASSHLGDEKLFF. CDR3 DNA sequence: TGTGCCAGCAGCCATTTAGGGGATGAAAAACTGTTTTTT.

There are a few counts of this clone. CDR3 DNA sequence: TGTGCCACCAGCAGACCCCGACAGGGCCAAGGGGCAGATACGCAGTATTTT. It encodes CATSRPRQGQGADTQYF. The chain carries TRBV15 and TRBJ2-3; 7 nucleotides align to TRBD1. V lost 2 bases to trimming and J lost 4 bases; unmatched junction nucleotides: 12. The CDR3 covers 17 residues. Germline-derived CDR1 and CDR2 are LNHNV and YYDKDF (reference sequence).

The gene calls are TRBV18 and TRBJ2-7, with D tentatively TRBD2 (5 bases). This CDR3 has 15 residues. The germline V gene has CDR1 KGHSH and CDR2 LQKENI. Trimming took 4 bases from V and 2 from J, leaving 15 bases between them. CDR3 amino acids: CASSLRGVSAYEQYF. DNA of the CDR3: TGTGCCAGCTCACTTCGGGGAGTATCGGCCTACGAGCAGTACTTC. Using reference TRBV18 and TRBJ2-7 for the parts outside the CDR3, the full variable domain is NAGVMQNPRHLVRRRGQEARLRCSPMKGHSHVYWYRQLPEEGLKFMVYLQKENIIDESGMPKERFSAEFPKEGPSILRIQQVVRGDSAAYFCASSLRGVSAYEQYFGPGTRLTVT.

This chain connects TRBV24-1 to TRBJ1-1, with D possibly TRBD1 on 5 matching bases. Trimming pared 3 bases from V and 3 bases from J, leaving 7 bases between. Germline lookup yields CDR1 KGHDR and CDR2 SFDVKD. CDR3 length: 13 amino acids. The CDR3 sequence is CATSDGGDTEAFF. CDR3 DNA: TGTGCCACCAGTGATGGAGGGGACACTGAAGCTTTCTTT.

This clone came up once. The chain joins TRBV6-9 to TRBJ1-5; no firm D call. The CDR3 sequence is 16 residues long. Germline lookup yields CDR1 MNHGY and CDR2 SVAAGI. V dropped 2 bases and J dropped 4 bases, with 15 bases sitting between them. Written as DNA, the CDR3 is TGTGCCAGCAGTTATCTACCGCGGAAGGAAAATCAGCCCCAGCATTTT. Translated, it gives CASSYLPRKENQPQHF.

The chain carries TRBV3-1 (or the pseudogene TRBV3-2) and TRBJ2-3, with a tentative D call TRBD2 (5 bases). Germline V gives CDR1 LGHDT, CDR2 YNNKEL (reference sequence). V lost 5 bases, J lost 5 bases, and 14 bases lay in between. CDR3 length: 14 amino acids. The CDR3 reads CASSGALAGDTQYF. CDR3 DNA: TGTGCCAGCAGCGGCGCCCTAGCTGGAGATACGCAGTATTTT.

The chain uses TRBV19 and TRBJ1-2; 9 bases are shared with TRBD1. Germline V gene sequence: CDR1 LNHDA, CDR2 SQIVND (reference sequence). CDR3 length: 16 residues. Germline trimming cut 10 bases from V and 2 bases from J; bases unmatched to any gene: 14. CDR3 sequence: CATLNHRQGGNYGYTF. As DNA, the CDR3 is TGTGCCACCCTCAACCACCGACAGGGGGGGAACTATGGCTACACCTTC.

V is TRBV9 and J is TRBJ1-2; TRBD1 matches 9 bases. After removal of 2 bases from V and 4 bases from J, the junction contained 6 bases not matched to a gene. The germline V gene has CDR1 SGDLS and CDR2 YYNGEE. The CDR3 runs 15 residues. CDR3 sequence reads: CASSVAGTGSYGYTF. CDR3 in DNA: TGTGCCAGCAGCGTTGCCGGGACAGGGAGCTATGGCTACACCTTC.

V and J are TRBV11-1 and TRBJ2-1; 8 bases map to TRBD2. Trimming cost V 5 bases and J 10 bases; bases outside gene matches: 7. Per the germline V gene, CDR1 is SGHAT and CDR2 is FQDESV (reference sequence). This CDR3 region has 13 residues. CDR3 in DNA: TGTGCCAGCAGCCAAGGCGGGGGGACCGAGCAGTTCTTC. Protein: CASSQGGGTEQFF.

The CDR3 nucleotides read TGTGCCAGTAGTATAGCGGGATTGGCAGGGGAGACCTATGGCTACACCTTC. It specifies CASSIAGLAGETYGYTF. The V call is TRBV19, the J call TRBJ1-2; tentatively, D is TRBD1 (6 bases). The CDR3 extends over 17 amino acids. Germline V gene data show CDR1 as LNHDA and CDR2 as SQIVND (reference sequence). V dropped 1 base and J dropped 4 bases, with 19 bases sitting between them.

The chain links TRBV6-1 to TRBJ1-2, with D possibly TRBD1 on 6 matching bases. The V gene's germline CDR1 is MNHNS and CDR2 SASEGT. V dropped 3 bases and J dropped 8 bases, with 10 bases sitting between them. This CDR3 comprises 12 residues. The CDR3 loop reads CASSEGGHGYTF. CDR3 DNA sequence: TGTGCCAGCAGTGAGGGGGGGCACGGCTACACCTTC.

The rearrangement links TRBV19 to TRBJ1-1; 10 bases map to TRBD1. The CDR3 contains 16 residues. CDR1 and CDR2 from the germline V gene are LNHDA and SQIVND (reference sequence). Unmatched junction bases numbered 5, after V lost 3 bases and J lost 1 base. In DNA, the CDR3 is TGTGCCAGTAGTATGGGACAGGGGATTCGGAACACTGAAGCTTTCTTT. Protein sequence: CASSMGQGIRNTEAFF.

This clone showed up just once. The chain uses TRBV3-1 (or the pseudogene TRBV3-2) and TRBJ1-1, with D maybe TRBD1 (6 bases). The V end lost 2 bases, the J end lost 3 bases, and 19 bases lay between the germline ends. The CDR3 length is 17 residues. Germline lookup yields CDR1 LGHDT and CDR2 YNNKEL (reference sequence). CDR3 loop: CASSQTGSPFWDTEAFF. In nucleotides, the CDR3 is TGTGCCAGCAGCCAAACAGGGTCCCCCTTTTGGGACACTGAAGCTTTCTTT.

This chain links TRBV6-1 with TRBJ1-1, with 8 nucleotides matching TRBD1. There are 17 residues in the CDR3. Germline CDR1 and CDR2: MNHNS and SASEGT. J gave up 1 base and V 2 bases, and 9 bases lay outside the gene matches. The CDR3 is CASSESRTGRRNTEAFF. CDR3 DNA sequence: TGTGCCAGCAGTGAATCACGGACAGGGAGGAGGAACACTGAAGCTTTCTTT.

This clone has only one observation. The chain links TRBV19 to TRBJ1-1; maybe TRBD1 (6 bases). Germline CDR1 reads LNHDA; CDR2 reads SQIVND (reference sequence). The ends were cut back, 7 bases at V and 3 bases at J, with 9 bases in the middle. The length of the CDR3 is 12 residues. CDR3 DNA: TGTGCCAGTAAATACAGGGACACTGAAGCTTTCTTT. It specifies CASKYRDTEAFF.

The chain has TRBV14 and TRBJ2-5; no definite D call. V was pared by 0 bases and J by 1 base, with 9 bases between. The CDR3 extends over 15 amino acids. CDR1 and CDR2 (germline): SGHDN, FVKESK. Here the CDR3 DNA reads TGTGCCAGCAGCCAAGATTCCCAGATCCAAGAGACCCAGTACTTC. Amino acid sequence: CASSQDSQIQETQYF. Looking up the rest from reference TRBV14 and TRBJ2-5 gives the full variable domain: EAGVTQFPSHSVIEKGQTVTLRCDPISGHDNLYWYRRVMGKEIKFLLHFVKESKQDESGMPNNRFLAERTGGTYSTLKVQPAELEDSGVYFCASSQDSQIQETQYFGPGTRLLVL.

This rearrangement joins TRBV19 to TRBJ2-1; TRBD2 matches at 11 bases. V lost 5 bases and J lost 9; bases outside the gene matches: 12. The CDR3 contains 16 residues. The germline V gene encodes CDR1 LNHDA and CDR2 SQIVND (reference sequence). CDR3 sequence: CASSSLAGGPKSEQFF. The CDR3, as DNA: TGTGCCAGTAGTTCATTAGCGGGAGGGCCGAAAAGTGAGCAGTTCTTC. The full variable domain, rest sourced from reference TRBV19 and TRBJ2-1, is DGGITQSPKYLFRKEGQNVTLSCEQNLNHDAMYWYRQDPGQGLRLIYYSQIVNDFQKGDIAEGYSVSREKKESFPLTVTSAQKNPTAFYLCASSSLAGGPKSEQFFGPGTRLTVL.

V usage is TRBV24-1 and J usage is TRBJ1-4, with D unresolved. The CDR3 contains 13 residues. V dropped 4 bases and J dropped 5 bases, with 7 bases sitting between them. Germline assignment: CDR1 KGHDR and CDR2 SFDVKD. In DNA, the CDR3 is TGTGCCACCAGTGACAGGTGGAATGAAAAACTGTTTTTT. This gives the protein CATSDRWNEKLFF.

This clone was detected only once. The chain recombines TRBV27 with TRBJ1-5, with TRBD1 matching 8 bases. The CDR3 is made up of 19 amino acids. V was pared by 5 bases and J by 0 bases, with 15 bases of the junction left unmatched. In germline, CDR1 is MNHEY, CDR2 SMNVEV (reference sequence). CDR3 nucleotide sequence: TGTGCCAGCAGTGCCTCGCGGACAGGGACTACTTATAGCAATCAGCCCCAGCATTTT. This encodes CASSASRTGTTYSNQPQHF.

Here the CDR3 DNA reads TGTGCCAGCAGCCAAGACTACAGTCAGAATTATGGCTACACCTTC. It is translated as CASSQDYSQNYGYTF. This chain links TRBV14 with TRBJ1-2; the D is unclear. Germline loops: CDR1 SGHDN, CDR2 FVKESK. V gave up 0 bases and J gave up 5 bases, with 13 bases separating them. This CDR3 has 15 amino acids.

In its sample, this clone was seen a few times. The chain joins TRBV29-1 to TRBJ1-4; a weak D match, TRBD1 (6 bases). The V end lost 7 bases, the J end lost 6 bases, and 15 bases lay between the germline ends. The germline V gene encodes CDR1 SQVTM and CDR2 ANQGSEA. The CDR3 extends over 13 amino acids. The CDR3 region is CSGLRGADEKLFF. The CDR3 bases are TGCAGCGGGTTACGGGGGGCGGATGAAAAACTGTTTTTT.

This clone occurred once. The CDR3 region has the DNA TGCGCCAGCAGCCAAGATCGGGCTAGCGGGACCCTGGAGCAGTACTTC. Encoded protein: CASSQDRASGTLEQYF. This rearrangement joins TRBV4-3 to TRBJ2-7; the match to TRBD2 covers 9 bases. This CDR3 comprises 16 residues. Trimming took 0 bases from V and 7 from J; bases not matched to a gene: 10. The germline V gene has CDR1 LGHNA and CDR2 YSLEER.